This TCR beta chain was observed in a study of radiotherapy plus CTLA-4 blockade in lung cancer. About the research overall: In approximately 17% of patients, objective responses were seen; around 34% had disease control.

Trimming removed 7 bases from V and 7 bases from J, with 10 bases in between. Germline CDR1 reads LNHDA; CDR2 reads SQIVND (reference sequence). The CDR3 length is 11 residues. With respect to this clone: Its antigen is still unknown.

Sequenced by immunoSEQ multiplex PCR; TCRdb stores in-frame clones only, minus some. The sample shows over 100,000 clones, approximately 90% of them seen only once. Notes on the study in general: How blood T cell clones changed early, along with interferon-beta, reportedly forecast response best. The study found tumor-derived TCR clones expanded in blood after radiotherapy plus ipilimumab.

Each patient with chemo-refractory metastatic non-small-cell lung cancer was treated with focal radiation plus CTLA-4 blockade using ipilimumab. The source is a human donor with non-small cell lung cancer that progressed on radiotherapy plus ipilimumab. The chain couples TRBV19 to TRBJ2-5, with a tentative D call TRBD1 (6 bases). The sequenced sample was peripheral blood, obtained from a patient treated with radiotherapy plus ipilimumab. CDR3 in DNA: TGTGCCAGTACTCTAGGGGGGACCCAGTACTTC. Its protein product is CASTLGGTQYF.